One sample yielded the 32 T cell receptor beta chains listed below, sequenced in a study of molecular identifiers for immune sequencing clone quantification. MiXCR, run by TCRdb on the PCR reads, gives a single entry per CDR3 protein. The sample carries about 100,000 distinct CDR3 sequences, 30% to 35% recorded once. The sample consisted of naive CD8+ T cells from blood, with Jurkat cell RNA spiked in. As for subset: FACS-sorted CD8+CD4-CCR7+CD45RA+ naive T cells. These receptors all stem from a human donor in good health. Some libraries in this study had Jurkat cell RNA spiked in.

DNA for the CDR3: TGTGCCAGCTCACCTGGCAGACCAACTAATGAAAAACTGTTTTTT. Protein sequence: CASSPGRPTNEKLFF. The chain has TRBV18 and TRBJ1-4; no firm D call. The germline V gene has CDR1 KGHSH and CDR2 LQKENI. The CDR3 has 15 amino acids. V was clipped by 3 bases and J by 0 bases, with 8 bases between them.

With regard to this clonotype: It may be a read error: a sequence one base away is much more abundant. This likely comes from a read error, as the CDR3 has no conserved phenylalanine or tryptophan at its end. This chain uses TRBV28 with TRBJ2-7; D not certain. V dropped 2 bases and J dropped 0 bases, with 14 bases sitting between them. CDR1 and CDR2 from the germline V gene are MDHEN and SYDVKM. The CDR3 length is 16 residues. The CDR3 here is CASSLNPRGSSYEQYS. CDR3 coding DNA: TGTGCCAGCAGTTTAAACCCCCGCGGTAGCTCCTACGAGCAGTACTCC.

A few counts support this clonotype. The J gene is TRBJ1-4, the V gene TRBV12-3 or TRBV12-4; 7 positions match TRBD1. The CDR3 has 14 residues. V gave up 5 bases and J gave up 4 bases; unmatched junction bases: 4. CDR3 nucleotide sequence: TGTGCCAGCAGTCCAGGGGGGTTTAATGAAAAACTGTTTTTT. It is translated as CASSPGGFNEKLFF.

The chain employs TRBV18 and TRBJ1-4; no clear D gene. This CDR3 is built from 15 residues. V was cut by 2 bases and J by 0 bases, with 7 bases left in between. Germline CDR1 reads KGHSH; CDR2 reads LQKENI. The CDR3 DNA reads TGTGCCAGCTCACCAAAGAGTGCAACTAATGAAAAACTGTTTTTT. Amino acid sequence: CASSPKSATNEKLFF.

The chain combines TRBV19 with TRBJ1-2, with TRBD1 matching over 8 bases. CDR3 length equals 14 residues. Germline V gives CDR1 LNHDA, CDR2 SQIVND (reference sequence). V dropped 5 bases and J dropped 2; count of bases not matched to a gene: 4. CDR3 DNA: TGTGCCAGTAGTCCCTCAGGGGGCAACTATGGCTACACCTTC. It specifies CASSPSGGNYGYTF.

The rearrangement uses TRBV28 and TRBJ1-6; 9 positions match TRBD1. Losses at the gene ends were 5 bases for V and 7 bases for J; bases not matched to a gene: 9. Germline V gene data show CDR1 as MDHEN and CDR2 as SYDVKM. This CDR3 region has 16 residues. The chain's CDR3 is CASSTYRQGGNSPLHF. CDR3 sequence (DNA): TGTGCCAGCAGTACCTACCGACAGGGGGGAAATTCACCCCTCCACTTT.

The chain employs TRBV9 and TRBJ2-5; D is possibly TRBD1 (6 bases). Looked up from germline, CDR1 is SGDLS and CDR2 is YYNGEE. The V end lost 3 bases, the J end lost 2 bases, and 17 bases lay between the germline ends. CDR3 length equals 16 residues. CDR3 DNA: TGTGCCAGCAGCGCCACAGGGTACACGAGGCAAGAGACCCAGTACTTC. This gives the protein CASSATGYTRQETQYF.

This clonotype was seen many times. The chain has TRBV2 and TRBJ2-3, with TRBD2 as a possible D gene (5 bases). In germline, CDR1 is SNHLY, CDR2 FYNNEI. V was shortened by 7 bases and J by 2 bases, with 16 bases between the two germline ends. The CDR3 covers 15 residues. CDR3 region: CASNYRRSHTDTQYF. The DNA of the CDR3 is TGTGCCAGCAATTACCGGAGGTCTCACACAGATACGCAGTATTTT.

The chain recombines TRBV27 with TRBJ2-7; no reliable D call. V was shortened by 5 bases and J by 2 bases, with 13 bases between the two germline ends. The CDR3 spans 14 residues. Germline V gives CDR1 MNHEY, CDR2 SMNVEV (reference sequence). The CDR3 sequence is CASSSPPGAYEQYF. In nucleotides, the CDR3 is TGTGCCAGCAGTAGTCCTCCGGGTGCCTACGAGCAGTACTTC.

The table lists this clonotype with a few counts. The chain joins TRBV20-1 to TRBJ2-7, with D unresolved. The CDR3 totals 15 residues. Germline V gives CDR1 DFQATT, CDR2 SNEGSKA (reference sequence). V dropped 1 base and J dropped 4 bases, with 17 bases sitting between them. The CDR3 protein is CSARGTSAILYEQYF. CDR3 DNA: TGCAGTGCTAGAGGTACCTCAGCTATTCTGTACGAGCAGTACTTC.

A note on this clonotype: A single base separates this from a much larger clone, so it may be a read error. The gene calls are TRBV7-2 and TRBJ2-3, with 13 bases lining up with TRBD2. CDR1 is SGHTA, CDR2 FQGNSA, per germline. The CDR3 is made up of 16 amino acids. The CDR3: CASSAGTSGVTDTLYF. The CDR3 bases are TGTGCCAGCAGCGCCGGGACTAGCGGGGTCACAGATACGCTGTATTTT.

The V call is TRBV20-1, the J call TRBJ2-2, with D possibly called TRBD1 or TRBD2 (5 bases each). V was pared by 6 bases and J by 5 bases, with 7 bases between. Germline V gene sequence: CDR1 DFQATT, CDR2 SNEGSKA (reference sequence). The length of the CDR3 is 11 residues. In DNA, the CDR3 is TGCAGTGCCAGGGAGACCGGGGAGCTGTTTTTT. Protein product: CSARETGELFF.

Details on this clonotype: Sequence at one end of the junction differs from germline and may be a read error. The V call is TRBV7-3, the J call TRBJ2-2; weak D call: TRBD2 (6 bases). The CDR3 runs to 15 residues. Germline CDR1 and CDR2: SGHTA and FQGTGA. The DNA of the CDR3 is TGTGCCAGCAGCTTACATCTGGACTACTCCGGGGAGCTGTCTTTT. Translation: CASSLHLDYSGELSF.

About this clonotype: At one of its ends the junction is not consistent with the germline gene, which may arise from a read error. This chain connects TRBV5-3 to TRBJ2-3, with no clear D. TRBV5-3 counts as an open reading frame of uncertain function. This CDR3 has 13 amino acids. CDR3 bases: TGTGCCAGCAGCTTGGTCTCCACAGCTACGCAGTATTTT. Protein product: CASSLVSTATQYF.

This clonotype was seen a single time. CDR3 sequence reads: CASSGGQNTGELFF. DNA for the CDR3: TGTGCCAGCAGCGGAGGGCAGAACACCGGGGAGCTGTTTTTT. The chain uses TRBV5-3 and TRBJ2-2; a weak D match, TRBD2 (6 bases). TRBV5-3 is known as an ORF, though its function is uncertain. Trimming stripped 8 bases from V and 1 base from J, with 12 bases between. The CDR3 is made up of 14 amino acids.

A note on this clonotype: Being one base from a much bigger clone, this may be a read error. The genes are TRBV5-6 and TRBJ2-1; 8 bases align to TRBD1. The CDR3 spans 14 residues. CDR1 is SGHDT, CDR2 YYEEEE, per germline. CDR3 residues: CASSLGTGINEQIF. CDR3 DNA: TGTGCCAGCAGCTTGGGGACAGGGATCAATGAGCAGATCTTC.

This clonotype was counted at least ten times. The chain has TRBV12-3 or TRBV12-4 and TRBJ1-1; 7 positions agree with TRBD1. CDR3 length: 14 residues. The V gene end was trimmed by 7 bases and the J gene end by 11 bases; junction bases not matched to a gene: 16. CDR3 protein: CASISIQGSSEAFF. The DNA for the CDR3 is TGTGCCAGCATTTCTATACAGGGGAGCTCGGAGGCTTTCTTT.

This clonotype showed up just a few times. The rearrangement joins TRBV24-1 to TRBJ2-6; no reliable D call. V shed 0 bases and J shed 0 bases, with 5 bases lying between them. Germline V CDR1 and CDR2: KGHDR, SFDVKD. The CDR3 covers 16 residues. The CDR3 is CATSDLTPSGANVLTF. CDR3 nucleotide sequence: TGTGCCACCAGTGATTTGACTCCCTCTGGGGCCAACGTCCTGACTTTC.

This clonotype was seen only a few times. The rearrangement uses TRBV11-2 and TRBJ2-7, with TRBD1 identical over 8 bases. This CDR3 is 14 amino acids long. V lost 5 bases and J lost 3; bases outside the gene matches: 6. The germline CDR1 and CDR2 sequences are SGHAT and FQNNGV. CDR3: CASSPRTGGYEQYF. CDR3 nucleotide sequence: TGTGCCAGCAGCCCGAGAACAGGGGGCTACGAGCAGTACTTC.

The rearrangement joins TRBV12-5 to TRBJ2-2; 7 positions match TRBD1. The trim removed 6 bases at V and 0 bases at J, leaving 4 bases unmatched. The CDR3 runs 15 residues. Germline V gene sequence: CDR1 LGHNT, CDR2 FRNRAP. DNA for the CDR3: TGTGCTAGTGGCCTGGGACAGTCGAACACCGGGGAGCTGTTTTTT. Protein: CASGLGQSNTGELFF.

Details on this clonotype: A single base separates this from a much larger clone, so it may be a read error. The chain couples TRBV28 to TRBJ2-3; D is ambiguous. Germline loops: CDR1 MDHEN, CDR2 SYDVKM. The CDR3 runs 13 residues. CDR3 sequence reads: CACSFRTTDTQYF. The DNA for the CDR3 is TGTGCCTGCAGTTTTCGGACCACAGATACGCAGTATTTT.

This clonotype showed up just a few times. The CDR3: CASRIPWGSRELFF. DNA of the CDR3: TGTGCCAGCAGAATCCCCTGGGGCAGTCGGGAGCTGTTTTTT. The chain couples TRBV7-9 to TRBJ2-2, with a tentative D call TRBD1 (5 bases). This CDR3 is 14 amino acids long. Germline values: CDR1 SEHNR, CDR2 FQNEAQ (reference sequence). Trimming took 6 bases from V and 9 from J, leaving 17 bases between them.

This clonotype has more than one count but fewer than ten. CDR3: CASSLENTDTQYF. For the CDR3, the DNA is TGTGCCAGCAGCTTAGAAAACACAGATACGCAGTATTTT. The rearrangement joins TRBV11-2 to TRBJ2-3; D ambiguous. The V and J ends lost 0 bases and 2 bases respectively, with 3 bases between them. Germline CDR1 SGHAT, CDR2 FQNNGV. The CDR3 runs to 13 residues.

Concerning this clonotype itself: The conserved phenylalanine or tryptophan normally closing the CDR3 is absent here, so this likely arose from a read error. The V and J genes are TRBV12-3 or TRBV12-4 and TRBJ2-3; TRBD2 aligns across 9 bases. CDR3 length: 17 amino acids. The CDR3 DNA sequence: TGTGCCAGCAGTTTAGCCCGACTAGCGGATGGCACGGATACGCAGTATCTT. It is translated as CASSLARLADGTDTQYL.

Regarding this clonotype: Because it lacks the conserved phenylalanine or tryptophan at the end, this CDR3 is likely a read error. The chain couples TRBV5-6 to TRBJ1-1; no clear D gene. V lost 2 bases, J lost 1 base, and 3 bases lay in between. Germline CDR1 reads SGHDT; CDR2 reads YYEEEE. This CDR3 comprises 12 residues. The CDR3 DNA is TGTGCCAGCAGCTTTCGGAACACTGAAGCTTTCTCT. Its protein product is CASSFRNTEAFS.

V usage is TRBV28 and J usage is TRBJ1-2; possible D gene TRBD1, 5 bases. V was clipped by 1 base and J by 7 bases, with 13 bases between them. This CDR3 contains 14 residues. CDR1 and CDR2 from the germline V gene are MDHEN and SYDVKM. The CDR3 DNA reads TGTGCCAGCAGTTTATCTGGGGGTCTACGTGGCTACACCTTC. It is translated as CASSLSGGLRGYTF.

The chain recombines TRBV11-3 with TRBJ2-1; no clear D gene. The V end lost 2 bases, the J end lost 0 bases, and 8 bases lay between the germline ends. Germline assignment: CDR1 SGHNT and CDR2 YENEEA. The CDR3 consists of 15 residues. CDR3 nucleotide sequence: TGTGCCAGCAGCTTACTACGGAGCTCCTACAATGAGCAGTTCTTC. This gives the protein CASSLLRSSYNEQFF.

Turning to this clonotype: A read error may be the cause here, since a much bigger clone is one base away. The chain recombines TRBV7-2 with TRBJ2-4; D is unclear. Trimming left V 8 bases short and J 0 bases short, with 14 bases between. This CDR3 contains 15 residues. Germline V gene sequence: CDR1 SGHTA, CDR2 FQGNSA. The CDR3 is CASGKWAIAKNIQYF. The CDR3, as DNA: TGTGCCAGCGGCAAGTGGGCGATAGCCAAAAACATTCAGTACTTC.

This sequence joins TRBV7-2 and TRBJ2-7; D gene unclear. The V gene's germline CDR1 is SGHTA and CDR2 FQGNSA. The V and J ends lost 1 base and 6 bases respectively, with 10 bases between them. The CDR3 is 13 amino acids. CDR3 amino acids: CASSLGVVREQYF. CDR3 DNA sequence: TGTGCCAGCAGCTTAGGAGTAGTTCGCGAGCAGTACTTC.

This clonotype occurred many times. The chain joins TRBV20-1 to TRBJ1-5; a weak D match, TRBD1 (6 bases). Germline V gene lookup returns CDR1 DFQATT and CDR2 SNEGSKA (reference sequence). The CDR3 consists of 15 residues. The V and J ends lost 6 bases and 0 bases respectively, with 15 bases between them. Here the CDR3 reads CSALQGPYSNQPQHF. CDR3 DNA: TGCAGTGCGCTACAGGGACCCTATAGCAATCAGCCCCAGCATTTT.

Comment on this clonotype: A junction boundary mismatches the germline segment, possibly from a read error. The chain couples TRBV5-3 to TRBJ2-7; D is perhaps TRBD2 (6 bases). TRBV5-3 is flagged as an ORF with uncertain function. The CDR3 loop spans 14 amino acids. Here the CDR3 reads CASSSSTSAYEQYF. CDR3 nucleotides: TGTGCCAGCAGCTCCTCGACTAGTGCCTACGAGCAGTACTTC.

The J gene is TRBJ2-3, the V gene TRBV12-3 or TRBV12-4, with 7 bases identical to TRBD2. The CDR3 extends over 15 amino acids. The V gene end was trimmed by 3 bases and the J gene end by 2 bases; junction bases not matched to a gene: 5. In DNA, the CDR3 is TGTGCCAGCAGTTTCCGGCTAGCGGTCACAGATACGCAGTATTTT. This encodes CASSFRLAVTDTQYF.